This T cell receptor beta chain appears in the sequencing data of a study of blood T cell repertoires in COVID-19. Study-wide context: Whether acute or convalescent, the COVID-19 samples came from the United States, Italy and Spain. From T cells, B-cell-depleted T cells, or PBMCs came the material, which was cDNA or gDNA.

The CDR3 has 12 amino acids. Trimming stripped 0 bases from V and 7 bases from J, with 7 bases between. Per germline, CDR1 SGDLS and CDR2 YYNGEE. Cohort assignment relied on participant-reported clinical history. Authors' methods: Cell counts per sample came from amplifying reference gene primers. The method was immunoSEQ multiplex PCR; TCRdb's version includes in-frame clones alone and lacks a portion of them. The DNA was the basis for D and trimming; V, J and clone size are from that table. The sample lists a few hundred thousand clones; about four fifths were seen once. The chain recombines TRBV9 with TRBJ1-1; D gene ambiguous. The receptor comes from a woman between 50 and 59 years old who had recovered from COVID-19. The sequencing sample was made of PBMCs or T cells enriched from blood (not recorded which). CDR3 protein: CASSVGGGEAFF. The CDR3 DNA sequence: TGTGCCAGCAGCGTAGGAGGCGGTGAAGCTTTCTTT.